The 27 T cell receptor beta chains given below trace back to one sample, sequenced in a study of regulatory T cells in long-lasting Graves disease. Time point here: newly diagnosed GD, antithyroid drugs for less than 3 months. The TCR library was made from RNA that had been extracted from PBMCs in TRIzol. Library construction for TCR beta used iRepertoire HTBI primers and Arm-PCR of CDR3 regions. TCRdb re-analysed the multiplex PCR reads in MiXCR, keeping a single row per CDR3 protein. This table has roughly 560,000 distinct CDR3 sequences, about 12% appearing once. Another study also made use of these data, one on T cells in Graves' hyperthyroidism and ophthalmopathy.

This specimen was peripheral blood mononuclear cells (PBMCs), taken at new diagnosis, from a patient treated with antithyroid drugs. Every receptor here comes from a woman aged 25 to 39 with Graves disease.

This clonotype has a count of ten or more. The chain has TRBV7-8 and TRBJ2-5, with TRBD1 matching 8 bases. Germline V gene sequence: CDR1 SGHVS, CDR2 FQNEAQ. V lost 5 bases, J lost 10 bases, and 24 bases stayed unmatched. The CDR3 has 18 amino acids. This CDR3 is CASSPLLRRTGQTNNQYF. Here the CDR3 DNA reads TGTGCCAGCAGCCCCCTATTACGACGGACAGGGCAGACGAATAACCAGTACTTC.

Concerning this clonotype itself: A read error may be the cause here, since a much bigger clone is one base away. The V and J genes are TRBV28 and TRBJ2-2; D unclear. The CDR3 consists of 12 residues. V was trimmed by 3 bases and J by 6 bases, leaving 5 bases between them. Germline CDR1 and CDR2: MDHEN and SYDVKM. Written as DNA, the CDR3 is TGTGCCAGCAGTTTTTTGTCCGGGGAGCTGTTTTTT. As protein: CASSFLSGELFF.

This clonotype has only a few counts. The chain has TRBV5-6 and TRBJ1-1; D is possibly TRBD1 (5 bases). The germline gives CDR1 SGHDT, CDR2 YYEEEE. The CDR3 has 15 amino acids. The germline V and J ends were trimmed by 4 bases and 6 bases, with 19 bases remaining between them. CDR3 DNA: TGTGCCAGCAGCCTCCCGACAGAGAGATTCGCTGAAGCTTTCTTT. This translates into CASSLPTERFAEAFF. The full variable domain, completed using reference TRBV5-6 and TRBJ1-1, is DAGVTQSPTHLIKTRGQQVTLRCSPKSGHDTVSWYQQALGQGPQFIFQYYEEEERQRGNFPDRFSGHQFPNYSSELNVNALLLGDSALYLCASSLPTERFAEAFFGQGTRLTVV.

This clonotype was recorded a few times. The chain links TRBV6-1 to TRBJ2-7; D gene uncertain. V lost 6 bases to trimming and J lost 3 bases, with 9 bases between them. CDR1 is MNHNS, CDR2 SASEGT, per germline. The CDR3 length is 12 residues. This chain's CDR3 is CASSHRDYEQYF. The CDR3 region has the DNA TGTGCCAGCAGCCACAGAGACTACGAGCAGTACTTC.

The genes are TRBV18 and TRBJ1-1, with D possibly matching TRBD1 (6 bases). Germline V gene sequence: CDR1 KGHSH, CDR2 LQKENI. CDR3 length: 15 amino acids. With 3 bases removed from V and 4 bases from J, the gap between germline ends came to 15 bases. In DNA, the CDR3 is TGTGCCAGCTCACCCAGGAGGGGGTCTGGCACTGAAGCTTTCTTT. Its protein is CASSPRRGSGTEAFF.

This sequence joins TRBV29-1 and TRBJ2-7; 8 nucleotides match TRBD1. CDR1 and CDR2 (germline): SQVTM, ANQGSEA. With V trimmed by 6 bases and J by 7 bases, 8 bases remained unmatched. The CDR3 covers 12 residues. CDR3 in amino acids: CSVRQGLGEQYF. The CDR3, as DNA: TGCAGCGTCCGACAGGGGTTGGGGGAGCAGTACTTC.

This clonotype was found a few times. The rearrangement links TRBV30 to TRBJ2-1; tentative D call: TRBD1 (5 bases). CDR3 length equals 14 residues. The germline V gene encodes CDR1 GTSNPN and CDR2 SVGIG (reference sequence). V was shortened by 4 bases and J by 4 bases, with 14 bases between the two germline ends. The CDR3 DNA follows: TGTGCCTGGAATGCAGGGATAGGTTACAATGAGCAGTTCTTC. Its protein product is CAWNAGIGYNEQFF.

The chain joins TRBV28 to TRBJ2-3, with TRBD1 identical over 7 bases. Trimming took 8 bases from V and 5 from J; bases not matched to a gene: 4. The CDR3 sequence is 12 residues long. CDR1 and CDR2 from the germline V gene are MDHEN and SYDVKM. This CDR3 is CASGPGGDTQYF. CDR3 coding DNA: TGTGCCAGCGGTCCAGGGGGAGATACGCAGTATTTT.

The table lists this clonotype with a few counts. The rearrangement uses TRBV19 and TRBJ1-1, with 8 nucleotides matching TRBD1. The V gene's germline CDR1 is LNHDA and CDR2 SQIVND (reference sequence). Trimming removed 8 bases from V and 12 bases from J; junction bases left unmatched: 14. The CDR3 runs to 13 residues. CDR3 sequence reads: CASGRGRGLESFF. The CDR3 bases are TGTGCCAGTGGCAGGGGGCGGGGACTTGAGTCTTTCTTT.

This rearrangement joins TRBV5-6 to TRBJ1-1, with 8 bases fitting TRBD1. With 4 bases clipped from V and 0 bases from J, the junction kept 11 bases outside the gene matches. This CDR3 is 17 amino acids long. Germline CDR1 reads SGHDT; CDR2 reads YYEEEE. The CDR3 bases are TGTGCCAGCAGCCCAGAAAGGGGACAGGTCCTGAACACTGAAGCTTTCTTT. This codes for CASSPERGQVLNTEAFF.

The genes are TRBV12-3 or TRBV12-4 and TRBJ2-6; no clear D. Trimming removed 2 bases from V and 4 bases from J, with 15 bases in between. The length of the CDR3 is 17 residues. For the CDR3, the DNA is TGTGCCAGCAGTTTACCCGCGGTCTTGTCCGGGGCCAACGTCCTGACTTTC. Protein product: CASSLPAVLSGANVLTF.

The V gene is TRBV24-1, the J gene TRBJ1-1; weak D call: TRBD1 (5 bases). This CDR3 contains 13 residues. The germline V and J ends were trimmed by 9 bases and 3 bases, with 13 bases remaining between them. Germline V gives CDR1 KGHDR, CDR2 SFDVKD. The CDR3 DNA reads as TGTGCCACCCAACAGGCGTGGTACACTGAAGCTTTCTTT. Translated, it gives CATQQAWYTEAFF.

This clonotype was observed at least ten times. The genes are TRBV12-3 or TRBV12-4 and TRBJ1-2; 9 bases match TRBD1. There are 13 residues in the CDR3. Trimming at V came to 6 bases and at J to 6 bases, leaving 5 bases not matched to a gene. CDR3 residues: CASSWTGEHGYTF. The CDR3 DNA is TGTGCCAGCAGCTGGACAGGGGAGCATGGCTACACCTTC.

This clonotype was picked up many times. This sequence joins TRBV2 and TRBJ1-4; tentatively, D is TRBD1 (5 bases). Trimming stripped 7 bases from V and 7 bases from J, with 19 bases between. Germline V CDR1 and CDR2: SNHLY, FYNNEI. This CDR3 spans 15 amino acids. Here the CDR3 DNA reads TGTGCCAGCAAAAGCCAGGGTTCTATCGGTGAAAAACTGTTTTTT. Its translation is CASKSQGSIGEKLFF.

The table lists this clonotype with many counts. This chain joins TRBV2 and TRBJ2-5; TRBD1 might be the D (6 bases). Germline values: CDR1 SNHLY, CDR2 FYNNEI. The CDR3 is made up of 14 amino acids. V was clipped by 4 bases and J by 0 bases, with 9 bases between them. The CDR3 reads CASSVGQNQETQYF. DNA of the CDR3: TGTGCCAGCAGTGTAGGACAGAACCAAGAGACCCAGTACTTC.

For the CDR3, the DNA is TGCGCCAGCAGCCCGGGAGTGACAGGAGAAAAACTGTTTTTT. This gives the protein CASSPGVTGEKLFF. The rearrangement links TRBV4-1 to TRBJ1-4; D possibly corresponds to TRBD1 (6 bases). The CDR3 runs 14 residues. The V gene lost 4 bases and the J gene lost 8 bases, with 14 bases spanning the gap. Germline-derived CDR1 and CDR2 are MGHRA and YSYEKL.

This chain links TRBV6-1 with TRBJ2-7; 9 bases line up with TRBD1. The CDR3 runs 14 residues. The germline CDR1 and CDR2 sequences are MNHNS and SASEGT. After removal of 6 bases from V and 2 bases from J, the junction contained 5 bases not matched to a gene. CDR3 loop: CASRSGTGPYEQYF. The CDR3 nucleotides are TGTGCCAGCAGGAGCGGGACAGGGCCCTACGAGCAGTACTTC.

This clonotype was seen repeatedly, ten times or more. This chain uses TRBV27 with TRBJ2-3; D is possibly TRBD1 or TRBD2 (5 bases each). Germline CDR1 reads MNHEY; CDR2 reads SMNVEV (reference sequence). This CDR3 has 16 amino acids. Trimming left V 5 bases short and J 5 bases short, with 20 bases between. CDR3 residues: CASSEGPTIREDTQYF. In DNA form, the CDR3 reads TGTGCCAGCAGTGAGGGGCCTACTATACGTGAAGATACGCAGTATTTT.

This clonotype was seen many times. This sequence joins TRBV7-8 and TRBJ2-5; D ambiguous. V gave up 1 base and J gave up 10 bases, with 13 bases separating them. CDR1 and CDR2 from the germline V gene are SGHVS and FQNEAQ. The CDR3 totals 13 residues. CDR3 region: CASSLVLIGFQYF. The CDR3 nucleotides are TGTGCCAGCAGCTTAGTGCTGATAGGATTCCAGTACTTC. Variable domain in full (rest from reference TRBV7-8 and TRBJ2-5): GAGVSQSPRYKVAKRGQDVALRCDPISGHVSLFWYQQALGQGPEFLTYFQNEAQLDKSGLPSDRFFAERPEGSVSTLKIQRTQQEDSAVYLCASSLVLIGFQYFGPGTRLLVL.

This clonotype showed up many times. Written as DNA, the CDR3 is TGTGCCAGCAGCTTAGTAGGCAGCGGGAGGCTCTACGAGCAGTACTTC. Protein product: CASSLVGSGRLYEQYF. J is TRBJ2-7 and V is TRBV11-2; 9 nucleotides align to TRBD2. This CDR3 has 16 residues. The J segment lost 3 bases and the V segment lost 1 base, leaving 7 bases of the junction unmatched. Looked up from germline, CDR1 is SGHAT and CDR2 is FQNNGV.

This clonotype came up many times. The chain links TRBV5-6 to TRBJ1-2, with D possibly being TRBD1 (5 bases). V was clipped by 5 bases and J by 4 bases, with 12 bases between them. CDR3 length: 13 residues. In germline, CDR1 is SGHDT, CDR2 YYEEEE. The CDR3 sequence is CASREGLLYGYTF. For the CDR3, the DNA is TGTGCCAGCAGGGAGGGACTTCTCTATGGCTACACCTTC.

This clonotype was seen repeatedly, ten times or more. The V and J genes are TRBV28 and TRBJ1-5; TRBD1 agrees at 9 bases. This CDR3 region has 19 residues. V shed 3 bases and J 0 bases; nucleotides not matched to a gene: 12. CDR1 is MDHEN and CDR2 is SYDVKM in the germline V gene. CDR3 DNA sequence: TGTGCCAGCAGTTTCCGGACAGGGGAGGGGGTGTATAGCAATCAGCCCCAGCATTTT. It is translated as CASSFRTGEGVYSNQPQHF.

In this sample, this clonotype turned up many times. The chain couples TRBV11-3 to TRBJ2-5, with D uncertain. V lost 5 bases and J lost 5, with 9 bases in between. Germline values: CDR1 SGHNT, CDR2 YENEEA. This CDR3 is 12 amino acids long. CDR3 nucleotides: TGTGCCAGCAGCCTCAAGATGGAGACCCAGTACTTC. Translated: CASSLKMETQYF.

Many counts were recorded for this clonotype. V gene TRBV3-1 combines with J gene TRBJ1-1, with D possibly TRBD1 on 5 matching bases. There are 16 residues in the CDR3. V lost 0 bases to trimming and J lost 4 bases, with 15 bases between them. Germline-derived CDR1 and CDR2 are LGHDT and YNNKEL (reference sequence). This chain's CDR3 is CASSQDRRGLGTEAFF. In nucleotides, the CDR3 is TGTGCCAGCAGCCAAGATCGGCGGGGCCTTGGCACTGAAGCTTTCTTT.

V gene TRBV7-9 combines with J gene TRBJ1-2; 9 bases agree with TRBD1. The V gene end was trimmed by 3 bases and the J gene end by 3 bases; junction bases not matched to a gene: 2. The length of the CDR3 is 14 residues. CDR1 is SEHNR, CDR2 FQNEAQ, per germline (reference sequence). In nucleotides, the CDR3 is TGTGCCAGCAGCTTCGACAGGGGGTACTATGGCTACACCTTC. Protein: CASSFDRGYYGYTF. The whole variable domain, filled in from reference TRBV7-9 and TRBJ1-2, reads DTGVSQNPRHKITKRGQNVTFRCDPISEHNRLYWYRQTLGQGPEFLTYFQNEAQLEKSRLLSDRFSAERPKGSFSTLEIQRTEQGDSAMYLCASSFDRGYYGYTFGSGTRLTVV.

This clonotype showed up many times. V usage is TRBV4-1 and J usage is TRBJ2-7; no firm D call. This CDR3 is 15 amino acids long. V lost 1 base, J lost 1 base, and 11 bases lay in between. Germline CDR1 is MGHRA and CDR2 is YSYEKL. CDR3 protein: CASSQGQGPSYEQYF. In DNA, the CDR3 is TGCGCCAGCAGCCAAGGGCAAGGACCGTCCTACGAGCAGTACTTC.

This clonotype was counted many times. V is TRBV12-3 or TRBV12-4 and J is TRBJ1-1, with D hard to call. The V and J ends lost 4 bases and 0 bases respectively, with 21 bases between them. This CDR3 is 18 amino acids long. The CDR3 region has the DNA TGTGCCAGCAGTTCCGGAAAGGGAGGAGATTCCATGAACACTGAAGCTTTCTTT. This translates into CASSSGKGGDSMNTEAFF.